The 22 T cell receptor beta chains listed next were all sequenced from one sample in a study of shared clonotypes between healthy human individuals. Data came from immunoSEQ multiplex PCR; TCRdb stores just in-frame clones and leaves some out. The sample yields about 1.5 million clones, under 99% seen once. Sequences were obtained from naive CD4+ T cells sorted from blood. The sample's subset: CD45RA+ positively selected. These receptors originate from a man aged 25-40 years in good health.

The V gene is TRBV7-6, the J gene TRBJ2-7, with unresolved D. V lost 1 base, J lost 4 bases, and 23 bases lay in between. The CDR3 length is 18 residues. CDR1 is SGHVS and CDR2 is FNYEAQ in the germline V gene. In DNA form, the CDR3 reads TGTGCCAGCAGCTTAGGTAGGGCTCCCGGGCCCTCGAAGTACGAGCAGTACTTC. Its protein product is CASSLGRAPGPSKYEQYF. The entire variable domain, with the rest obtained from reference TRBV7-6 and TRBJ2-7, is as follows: GAGVSQSPRYKVTKRGQDVALRCDPISGHVSLYWYRQALGQGPEFLTYFNYEAQQDKSGLPNDRFSAERPEGSISTLTIQRTEQRDSAMYRCASSLGRAPGPSKYEQYFGPGTRLTVT.

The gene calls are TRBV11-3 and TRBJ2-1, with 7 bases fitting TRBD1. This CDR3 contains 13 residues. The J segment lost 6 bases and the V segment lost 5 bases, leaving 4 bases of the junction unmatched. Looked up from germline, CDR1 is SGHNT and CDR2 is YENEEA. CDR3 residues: CASSPWTGNEQFF. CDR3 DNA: TGTGCCAGCAGCCCCTGGACAGGCAATGAGCAGTTCTTC.

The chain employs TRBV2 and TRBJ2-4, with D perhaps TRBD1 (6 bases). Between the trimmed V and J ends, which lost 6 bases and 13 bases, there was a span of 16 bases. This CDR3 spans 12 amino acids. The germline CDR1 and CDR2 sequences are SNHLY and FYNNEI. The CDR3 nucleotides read TGTGCCAGCAGATCCAGGGGTCCCCCACAGTACTTC. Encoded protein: CASRSRGPPQYF.

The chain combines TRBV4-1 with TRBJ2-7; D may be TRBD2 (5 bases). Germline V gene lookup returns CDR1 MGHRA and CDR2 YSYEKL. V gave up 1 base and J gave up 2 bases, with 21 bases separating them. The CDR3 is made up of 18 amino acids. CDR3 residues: CASSQVLTGVGPTYEQYF. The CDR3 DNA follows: TGCGCCAGCAGCCAAGTCCTTACCGGGGTTGGACCCACCTACGAGCAGTACTTC.

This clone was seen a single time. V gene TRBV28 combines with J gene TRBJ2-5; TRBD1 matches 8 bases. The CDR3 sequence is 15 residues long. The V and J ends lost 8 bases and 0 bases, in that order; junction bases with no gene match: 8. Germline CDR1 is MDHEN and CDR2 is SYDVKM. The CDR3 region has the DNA TGTGCCAGCGGAGACAGGGGTCAGTACCAAGAGACCCAGTACTTC. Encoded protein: CASGDRGQYQETQYF.

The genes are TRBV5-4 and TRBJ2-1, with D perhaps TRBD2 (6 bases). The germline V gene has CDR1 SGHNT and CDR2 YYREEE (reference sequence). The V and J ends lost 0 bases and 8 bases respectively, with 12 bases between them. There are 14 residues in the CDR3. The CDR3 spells CASSLVEGWDEQFF. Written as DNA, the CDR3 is TGTGCCAGCAGCTTGGTGGAGGGGTGGGATGAGCAGTTCTTC.

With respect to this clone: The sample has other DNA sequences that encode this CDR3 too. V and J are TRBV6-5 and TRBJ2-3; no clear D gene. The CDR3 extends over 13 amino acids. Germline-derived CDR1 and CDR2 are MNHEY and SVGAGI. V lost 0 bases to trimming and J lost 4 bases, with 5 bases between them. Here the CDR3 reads CASSYSGPDTQYF. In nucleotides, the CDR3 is TGTGCCAGCAGTTACTCAGGTCCAGATACGCAGTATTTT.

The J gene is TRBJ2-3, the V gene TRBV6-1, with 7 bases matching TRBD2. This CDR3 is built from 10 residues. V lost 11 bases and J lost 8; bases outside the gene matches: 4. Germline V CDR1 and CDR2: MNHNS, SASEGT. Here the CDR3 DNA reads TGTGCCGGAGCGGGGCCTACGCAGTATTTT. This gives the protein CAGAGPTQYF.

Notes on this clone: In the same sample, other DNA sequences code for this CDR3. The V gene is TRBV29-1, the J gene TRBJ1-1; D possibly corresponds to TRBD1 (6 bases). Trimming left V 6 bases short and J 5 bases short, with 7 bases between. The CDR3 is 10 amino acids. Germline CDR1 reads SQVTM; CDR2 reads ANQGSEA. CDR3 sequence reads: CSVRGTEAFF. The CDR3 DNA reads TGCAGCGTCAGGGGTACTGAAGCTTTCTTT.

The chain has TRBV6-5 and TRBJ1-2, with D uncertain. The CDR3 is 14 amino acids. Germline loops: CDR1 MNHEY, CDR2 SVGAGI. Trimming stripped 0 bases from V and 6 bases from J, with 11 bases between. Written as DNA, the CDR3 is TGTGCCAGCAGTTACTCCGGGGTAAAGCATGGCTACACCTTC. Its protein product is CASSYSGVKHGYTF.

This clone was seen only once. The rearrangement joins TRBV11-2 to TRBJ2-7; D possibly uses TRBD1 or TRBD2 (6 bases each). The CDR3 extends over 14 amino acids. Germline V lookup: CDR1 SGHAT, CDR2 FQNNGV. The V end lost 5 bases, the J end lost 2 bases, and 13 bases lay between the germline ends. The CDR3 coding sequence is TGTGCCAGCAGCCTAAGGGGGGAAACCTACGAGCAGTACTTC. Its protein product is CASSLRGETYEQYF.

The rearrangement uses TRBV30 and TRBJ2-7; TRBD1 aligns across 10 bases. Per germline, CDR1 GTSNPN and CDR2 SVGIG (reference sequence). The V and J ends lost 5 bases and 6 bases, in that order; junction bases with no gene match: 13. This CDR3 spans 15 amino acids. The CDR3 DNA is TGTGCCTGGGACCCCTGGGGGACAGGGGCGTTCGAGCAGTACTTC. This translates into CAWDPWGTGAFEQYF.

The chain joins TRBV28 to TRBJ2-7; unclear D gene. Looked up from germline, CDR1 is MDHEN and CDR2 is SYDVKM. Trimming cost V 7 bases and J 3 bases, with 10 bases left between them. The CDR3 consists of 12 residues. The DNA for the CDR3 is TGTGCCAGCAACGCTGAGCACTACGAGCAGTACTTC. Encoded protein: CASNAEHYEQYF.

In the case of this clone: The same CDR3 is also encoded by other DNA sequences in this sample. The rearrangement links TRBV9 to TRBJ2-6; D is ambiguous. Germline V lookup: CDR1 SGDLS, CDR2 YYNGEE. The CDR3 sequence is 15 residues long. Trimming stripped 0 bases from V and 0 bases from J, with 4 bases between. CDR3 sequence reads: CASSVGVSGANVLTF. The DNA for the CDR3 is TGTGCCAGCAGCGTAGGCGTCTCTGGGGCCAACGTCCTGACTTTC.

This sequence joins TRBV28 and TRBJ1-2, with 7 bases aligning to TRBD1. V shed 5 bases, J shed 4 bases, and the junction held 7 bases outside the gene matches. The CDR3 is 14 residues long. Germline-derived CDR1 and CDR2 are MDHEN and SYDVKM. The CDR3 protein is CASSRPGQTYGYTF. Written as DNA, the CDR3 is TGTGCCAGCAGTCGACCGGGACAGACCTATGGCTACACCTTC.

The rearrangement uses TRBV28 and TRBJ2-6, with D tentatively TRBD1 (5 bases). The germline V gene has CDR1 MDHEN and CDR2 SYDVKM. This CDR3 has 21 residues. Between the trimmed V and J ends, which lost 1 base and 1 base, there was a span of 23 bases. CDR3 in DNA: TGTGCCAGCAGTTTATTTCCTGGGGCGCGGAAAGGGCGATCTGGGGCCAACGTCCTGACTTTC. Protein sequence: CASSLFPGARKGRSGANVLTF.

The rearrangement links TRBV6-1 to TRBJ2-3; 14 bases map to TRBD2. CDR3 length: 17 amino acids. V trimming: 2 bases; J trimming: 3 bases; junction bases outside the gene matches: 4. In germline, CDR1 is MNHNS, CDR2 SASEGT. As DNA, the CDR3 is TGTGCCAGCAGTGAAAGGAGGACTAGCGGGAGGACAGATACGCAGTATTTT. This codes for CASSERRTSGRTDTQYF.

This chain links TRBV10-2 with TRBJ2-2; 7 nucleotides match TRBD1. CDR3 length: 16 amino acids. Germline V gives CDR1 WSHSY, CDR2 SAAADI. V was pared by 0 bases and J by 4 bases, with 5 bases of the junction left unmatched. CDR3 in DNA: TGCGCCAGCAGTGAGTCGAGGGGGCTTAGCACCGGGGAGCTGTTTTTT. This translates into CASSESRGLSTGELFF.

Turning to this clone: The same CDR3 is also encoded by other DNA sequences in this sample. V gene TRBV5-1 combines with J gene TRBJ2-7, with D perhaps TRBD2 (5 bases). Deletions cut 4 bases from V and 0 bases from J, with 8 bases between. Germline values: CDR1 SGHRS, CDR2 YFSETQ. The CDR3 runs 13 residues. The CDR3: CASSPRGSYEQYF. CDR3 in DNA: TGCGCCAGCAGCCCCCGGGGCTCCTACGAGCAGTACTTC.

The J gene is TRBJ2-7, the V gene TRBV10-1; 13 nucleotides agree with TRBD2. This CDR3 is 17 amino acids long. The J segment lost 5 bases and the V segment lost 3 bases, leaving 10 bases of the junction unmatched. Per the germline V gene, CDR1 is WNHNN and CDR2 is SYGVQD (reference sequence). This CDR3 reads CASSDGRLAGGDHEQYF. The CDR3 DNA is TGCGCCAGCAGTGATGGTCGACTAGCGGGAGGAGATCACGAGCAGTACTTC.

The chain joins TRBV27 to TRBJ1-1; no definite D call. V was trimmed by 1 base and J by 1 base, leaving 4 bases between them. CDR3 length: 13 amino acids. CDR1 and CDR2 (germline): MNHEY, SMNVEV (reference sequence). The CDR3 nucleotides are TGTGCCAGCAGTTTATGGGAGAACACTGAAGCTTTCTTT. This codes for CASSLWENTEAFF.

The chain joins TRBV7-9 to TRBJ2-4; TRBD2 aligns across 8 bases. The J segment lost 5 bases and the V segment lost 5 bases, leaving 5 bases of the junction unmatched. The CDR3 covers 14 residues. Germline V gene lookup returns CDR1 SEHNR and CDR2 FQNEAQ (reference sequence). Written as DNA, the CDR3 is TGTGCCAGCAGCATAAGCGGGAGCGAAAACATTCAGTACTTC. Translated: CASSISGSENIQYF.